Listed below are T cell receptor beta chains from one sample, sequenced in a study of T cell repertoires in cytomegalovirus infection. From the reads, TCRdb called clonotypes with MiXCR, one entry per CDR3 protein. Of about 52,000 distinct CDR3 sequences in the sample, around 20% were seen once. Which antigens these TCRs recognize remains unknown. The material sequenced was CD8+ T cells from cultured PBMCs, taken from culture after CMV antigen stimulation. These receptors originate from a human donor in good health (CMV status not recorded). Some clones in this sample may be carry-over from other donors' samples. The CDR3 runs from the conserved cysteine through the conserved F or W.

v_call	j_call	cdr3_aa
TRBV7-9	TRBJ2-1	CASRSSRDTLLPYNEQFF
TRBV10-3	TRBJ2-7	CAISFHISGDPYEQYF
TRBV6-2/TRBV6-3	TRBJ1-1	CASSAGIIEYTEAFF
TRBV7-9	TRBJ2-2	CASSRDVNTGELFF
TRBV20-1	TRBJ2-7	CSARDSDRAYEQYF
TRBV6-2/TRBV6-3	TRBJ2-1	CASSYSSGNEQFF
TRBV7-2	TRBJ2-6	CASSLGTGVPPGSGANVLTF
TRBV4-1	TRBJ1-5	CASSQGPWGAGQPQHF
TRBV7-2	TRBJ2-3	CASSSGQGADTQYF
TRBV7-2	TRBJ1-2	CASSLLGTSGYTF
TRBV7-6	TRBJ1-1	CASLLGNSEAFF
TRBV7-6	TRBJ2-3	CASSPASGGSTDTQYF
TRBV27	TRBJ1-5	CASSVEANSNQPQHF
TRBV12-3/TRBV12-4	TRBJ1-1	CASSFGGANTEAFF
TRBV4-1	TRBJ2-1	CASSPGLAGKLYNEQFF
TRBV7-2	TRBJ1-1	CASSLTKLNTEAFF
TRBV11-3	TRBJ1-1	CASSLAGNMNTEAFF
TRBV11-2	TRBJ2-1	CASSESGLSSYNEQFF
TRBV18	TRBJ2-7	CASSDQGGRTVYEQYF
TRBV7-9	TRBJ1-1	CASSHQDPEAFF
TRBV6-4	TRBJ1-2	CASSEGYGYTF
TRBV15	TRBJ2-7	CATSRGSRGYEQYF
TRBV27	TRBJ1-5	CASSSLDSNQPQHF
TRBV19	TRBJ2-4	CASSIGGYLAKNIQYF
TRBV27	TRBJ2-7	CASSLDRFYEQYF
TRBV4-1	TRBJ1-1	CASSQDKGTPGTEAFF